The 21 T cell receptor beta chains below all came from one sample that was sequenced in a study of follicular helper T cells after annual influenza vaccination. The assay was immunoSEQ multiplex PCR, and TCRdb's table has in-frame clones only and misses some. In the table there are approximately 11,000 clones, more than 60% of which are singletons. The sequencing used CXCR5- memory CD4+ T cells sorted from blood, collected 6 weeks after influenza vaccination. Receptors were obtained from an adult who received the influenza vaccine.

The V call is TRBV6-1, the J call TRBJ2-7; D is unclear. Germline loops: CDR1 MNHNS, CDR2 SASEGT. This CDR3 has 11 amino acids. Deletions cut 5 bases from V and 4 bases from J, with 6 bases between. The CDR3 is CASSHSYEQYF. The CDR3 DNA is TGTGCCAGCAGTCATAGTTACGAGCAGTACTTC.

This clone was observed a single time. The chain combines TRBV28 with TRBJ1-5; 8 bases fit TRBD1. J lost 5 bases, V lost 7 bases, and 7 bases had no gene match. Looked up from germline, CDR1 is MDHEN and CDR2 is SYDVKM. The length of the CDR3 is 14 residues. The CDR3 sequence: CASTLQGVYQPQHF. The CDR3 bases are TGTGCCAGCACCTTACAGGGGGTTTATCAGCCCCAGCATTTT.

The chain is built from TRBV5-1 and TRBJ2-5; 11 bases map to TRBD2. The V gene's germline CDR1 is SGHRS and CDR2 YFSETQ. Trimming took 5 bases from V and 5 from J; bases not matched to a gene: 5. There are 14 residues in the CDR3. CDR3 residues: CASSPTSGGETQYF. The CDR3 DNA follows: TGCGCCAGCAGTCCAACTAGCGGGGGTGAGACCCAGTACTTC.

The chain recombines TRBV2 with TRBJ2-5; D is ambiguous. V lost 4 bases and J 1 base, leaving 7 bases between the germline ends. The germline V gene has CDR1 SNHLY and CDR2 FYNNEI. The CDR3 has 13 amino acids. The CDR3 DNA sequence: TGTGCCAGCAGTGCGGTCAGCCAAGAGACCCAGTACTTC. Encoded protein: CASSAVSQETQYF.

The chain combines TRBV2 with TRBJ2-1; 8 bases agree with TRBD2. The germline V gene has CDR1 SNHLY and CDR2 FYNNEI. The CDR3 totals 15 residues. The junction had 9 bases not matched to a gene; V was cut back by 6 bases and J by 5 bases. The CDR3 nucleotides are TGTGCCAGCAGGGGTGGGACTAGTGAGCACAATGAGCAGTTCTTC. Amino acids: CASRGGTSEHNEQFF. Combining the CDR3 with reference TRBV2 and TRBJ2-1 gives the whole variable domain EPEVTQTPSHQVTQMGQEVILRCVPISNHLYFYWYRQILGQKVEFLVSFYNNEISEKSEIFDDQFSVERPDGSNFTLKIRSTKLEDSAMYFCASRGGTSEHNEQFFGPGTRLTVL.

This chain links TRBV5-1 with TRBJ1-1; tentative D call: TRBD1 (6 bases). Germline CDR1 reads SGHRS; CDR2 reads YFSETQ. The CDR3 has 14 residues. Deletions cut 7 bases from V and 3 bases from J, with 16 bases between. The DNA for the CDR3 is TGCGCCAGCTTTGTAGGTGGGGGCTACACTGAAGCTTTCTTT. It specifies CASFVGGGYTEAFF. Full variable domain (rest looked up from reference TRBV5-1 and TRBJ1-1): KAGVTQTPRYLIKTRGQQVTLSCSPISGHRSVSWYQQTPGQGLQFLFEYFSETQRNKGNFPGRFSGRQFSNSRSEMNVSTLELGDSALYLCASFVGGGYTEAFFGQGTRLTVV.

The V and J genes are TRBV21-1 and TRBJ1-2. TRBV21-1 is reported as a pseudogene. This CDR3 region has 18 residues. The CDR3 DNA reads TGTGCCAGCAGCAAAAGGGTTGGGCAGGTTACCCAATTGGGGGGCTACACCTTC. Translated, it gives CASSKRVGQVTQLGGYTF.

This chain joins TRBV7-2 and TRBJ2-2; TRBD2 aligns across 11 bases. The V gene's germline CDR1 is SGHTA and CDR2 FQGNSA. The CDR3 is 18 amino acids. J lost 7 bases, V lost 5 bases, and 15 bases had no gene match. The chain's CDR3 is CASSPLMVSGGAGGELFF. Here the CDR3 DNA reads TGTGCCAGCAGCCCCCTGATGGTTAGCGGGGGGGCGGGCGGGGAGCTGTTTTTT.

V and J are TRBV5-4 and TRBJ2-5; 10 bases map to TRBD2. The CDR3 contains 15 residues. Germline CDR1 SGHNT, CDR2 YYREEE (reference sequence). With V trimmed by 4 bases and J by 5 bases, 8 bases remained unmatched. As DNA, the CDR3 is TGTGCCAGCAGCAAGGGACTAGCGACGCATGAGACCCAGTACTTC. It codes for CASSKGLATHETQYF.

The chain carries TRBV5-4 and TRBJ2-1, with TRBD2 matching 8 bases. The germline gives CDR1 SGHNT, CDR2 YYREEE (reference sequence). V trimming: 4 bases; J trimming: 5 bases; junction bases outside the gene matches: 8. The CDR3 extends over 15 amino acids. As DNA, the CDR3 is TGTGCCAGCAGCCCGAGCGGGGGACTGAACAATGAGCAGTTCTTC. It codes for CASSPSGGLNNEQFF.

The rearrangement uses TRBV18 and TRBJ1-2, with 12 bases aligning to TRBD1. Trimming took 3 bases from V and 4 from J; bases not matched to a gene: 3. The CDR3 has 15 amino acids. Germline CDR1 reads KGHSH; CDR2 reads LQKENI. As DNA, the CDR3 is TGTGCCAGCTCACCGGGACAGGGGGCGACCTATGGCTACACCTTC. Translated: CASSPGQGATYGYTF.

The V call is TRBV7-9, the J call TRBJ2-7; 7 positions match TRBD1. The V segment lost 3 bases and the J segment 3 bases; nucleotides outside the gene matches: 8. The CDR3 is made up of 15 amino acids. Looked up from germline, CDR1 is SEHNR and CDR2 is FQNEAQ (reference sequence). This CDR3 is CASSFFRDRDYEQYF. CDR3 bases: TGTGCCAGCAGCTTTTTCCGGGACAGAGACTACGAGCAGTACTTC.

The gene calls are TRBV7-9 and TRBJ2-7; 8 bases map to TRBD1. Germline V gene sequence: CDR1 SEHNR, CDR2 FQNEAQ (reference sequence). V shed 3 bases and J 4 bases; nucleotides not matched to a gene: 8. This CDR3 region has 15 residues. The CDR3 DNA reads TGTGCCAGCAGCTTTACAGGGGGTGGATTTTACGAGCAGTACTTC. It specifies CASSFTGGGFYEQYF.

V usage is TRBV21-1 and J usage is TRBJ1-4; TRBD1, the table's D call, was not compared with the DNA. TRBV21-1 is tagged as a pseudogene. The CDR3 runs to 15 residues. Here the CDR3 DNA reads TGTGCCAGCAGCAAAGCCTGGGACAGGGGTGAAAAACTGTTTTTT. Its protein product is CASSKAWDRGEKLFF.

The V and J genes are TRBV5-1 and TRBJ2-5; the D is unclear. V was clipped by 3 bases and J by 5 bases, with 5 bases between them. This CDR3 region has 11 residues. Germline CDR1 SGHRS, CDR2 YFSETQ. CDR3 DNA sequence: TGCGCCAGCAGCTCGGTGGAGACCCAGTACTTC. This encodes CASSSVETQYF. Together with reference TRBV5-1 and TRBJ2-5, the CDR3 gives the full variable domain: KAGVTQTPRYLIKTRGQQVTLSCSPISGHRSVSWYQQTPGQGLQFLFEYFSETQRNKGNFPGRFSGRQFSNSRSEMNVSTLELGDSALYLCASSSVETQYFGPGTRLLVL.

The table lists this clone with a few counts. The chain employs TRBV7-3 and TRBJ1-2, with 9 nucleotides matching TRBD1. Germline V gene sequence: CDR1 SGHTA, CDR2 FQGTGA. V lost 4 bases to trimming and J lost 3 bases; unmatched junction nucleotides: 6. This CDR3 has 15 residues. CDR3 in amino acids: CASSSGQGGDYGYTF. The CDR3, as DNA: TGTGCCAGCAGCTCGGGACAGGGCGGGGACTATGGCTACACCTTC.

The V call is TRBV2, the J call TRBJ1-2; 7 nucleotides line up with TRBD1. The CDR3 covers 16 residues. Germline V gene data show CDR1 as SNHLY and CDR2 as FYNNEI. V lost 5 bases and J lost 2; bases outside the gene matches: 11. CDR3 DNA sequence: TGTGCCAGCAGTCTCACCGGGACAGCGATCAACTATGGCTACACCTTC. It translates to CASSLTGTAINYGYTF.

There are a few counts of this clone. The chain uses TRBV2 and TRBJ1-6; D not certain. Germline V gene lookup returns CDR1 SNHLY and CDR2 FYNNEI. The V and J ends lost 7 bases and 8 bases respectively, with 9 bases between them. CDR3 length: 12 residues. The CDR3 DNA reads TGTGCCAGCACTGGGGAGGATTCACCCCTCCACTTT. This gives the protein CASTGEDSPLHF.

The chain uses TRBV4-1 and TRBJ1-6, with TRBD1 as a possible D gene (5 bases). The V end was cut by 6 bases, the J end by 0 bases, with 15 bases between. This CDR3 comprises 17 residues. The germline CDR1 and CDR2 sequences are MGHRA and YSYEKL. The CDR3: CASRHQGRSSYNSPLHF. The CDR3 nucleotides are TGCGCCAGCAGACACCAGGGAAGAAGCTCCTATAATTCACCCCTCCACTTT.

This rearrangement joins TRBV6-5 to TRBJ2-2, with a possible D match to TRBD1 (6 bases). With 6 bases removed from V and 1 base from J, the gap between germline ends came to 12 bases. CDR1 MNHEY and CDR2 SVGAGI come from the germline V gene. The CDR3 extends over 15 amino acids. CDR3 sequence: CASRRQEMNTGELFF. The CDR3 DNA reads TGTGCCAGCAGGAGACAGGAGATGAACACCGGGGAGCTGTTTTTT.

The chain combines TRBV7-8 with TRBJ2-1; 10 nucleotides align to TRBD2. Trimming cost V 5 bases and J 2 bases; bases outside gene matches: 3. Germline CDR1 is SGHVS and CDR2 is FQNEAQ. CDR3 size: 15 residues. This CDR3 is CASSTLAGTYNEQFF. CDR3 bases: TGTGCCAGCAGCACACTAGCGGGAACCTACAATGAGCAGTTCTTC.